This T cell receptor beta chain was found in a study of regulatory T cells. The study, taken as a whole, reports: Patient CD8+ T cells trended nonsignificantly toward lower Shannon entropy than control CD8+ cells.

The germline CDR1 and CDR2 sequences are SEHNR and FQNEAQ (reference sequence). The junction had 0 bases not matched to a gene; V was cut back by 4 bases and J by 0 bases. CDR3 length: 15 residues. Of note for this clone: Its antigen is currently unknown.

Autoimmunity was present in every CD3G-deficient patient, worse in two. The primer mix had 52 TRBV and 13 TRBJ primers. TCRdb's table, derived via immunoSEQ multiplex PCR, lists solely in-frame clones and lacks some. The sample lists 15,000 to 20,000 clones, approximately 92% occurring once. V usage is TRBV7-9 and J usage is TRBJ2-1; TRBD2 aligns across 10 bases. The source is a person aged 18 to 35 with CD3G deficiency. The sequencing input was CD8+ T cells sorted from blood. In nucleotides, the CDR3 is TGTGCCAGCAGCTGGACTAGCGGCTCCTACAATGAGCAGTTCTTC. This translates into CASSWTSGSYNEQFF.